The entry that follows covers one TCR beta chain sequence. Its antigen is currently unknown. V was cut by 8 bases and J by 7 bases, with 15 bases left in between. Germline lookup yields CDR1 LNHNV and CDR2 YYDKDF (reference sequence). This CDR3 region has 13 residues. This specimen belongs to a study of cytomegalovirus exposure and HLA in healthy donors. Whole-study findings and limits: Some highly shared sequence variants likely arose as a pipeline artifact. Most TCR beta V segments were productive about 90% or about 30% of the time in an earlier analysis. With DRB1 most and HLA-C fewest, TCR association rates differed between HLA loci in a later analysis.

Vbeta (60) and Jbeta (13) primers were used in the PCR. In the authors' workflow: A follow-up analysis tallied approximately 85 million unique TCR beta chains, some 11 million shared. Using immunoSEQ multiplex PCR, the repertoire was profiled, and TCRdb retains in-frame clones only, with some absent. Clonal size and the V and J genes are those of that table, whereas D and trimming came from the DNA. The sample consists of hundreds of thousands of clones, about 83% of them appearing once. This receptor was obtained from a man in his forties or fifties in good health and CMV-seronegative. The sample was PBMCs. This chain joins TRBV15 and TRBJ2-4; D may be TRBD1 (6 bases). This chain's CDR3 is CATGQNLGNIQYF. As DNA, the CDR3 is TGTGCCACCGGACAGAATCTTGGTAACATTCAGTACTTC. Based on the CDR3 plus reference TRBV15 and TRBJ2-4, the full variable domain is DAMVIQNPRYQVTQFGKPVTLSCSQTLNHNVMYWYQQKSSQAPKLLFHYYDKDFNNEADTPDNFQSRRPNTSFCFLDIRSPGLGDTAMYLCATGQNLGNIQYFGAGTRLSVL.